The clone carrying this TCR beta chain was seen repeatedly, ten times or more. These data come from a study of regulatory T cells in long-lasting Graves disease. Time point indicated: newly diagnosed GD, antithyroid drugs for less than 3 months. PBMC RNA served as the TCR library source. Library construction for TCR beta used iRepertoire HTBI primers and Arm-PCR of CDR3 regions. TCRdb re-analysed the multiplex PCR reads in MiXCR, keeping a single row per CDR3 protein. Here the sample spans about 400,000 distinct CDR3 sequences, approximately 16% being singletons. V gave up 1 base and J gave up 0 bases, with 6 bases separating them. This CDR3 comprises 13 residues. Germline CDR1 reads GTSNPN; CDR2 reads SVGIG (reference sequence). These data also formed part of another study, on T cells in Graves' hyperthyroidism and ophthalmopathy. From that paper: Patients showing uncontrolled infection, other autoimmune disease, pregnancy or lactation were ineligible.

The chain recombines TRBV30 with TRBJ1-1; D call uncertain. The receptor was derived from a woman aged 40 to 50 with Graves disease. The specimen comprised peripheral blood mononuclear cells (PBMCs), sampled at new diagnosis, from a patient treated with antithyroid drugs. The CDR3 loop reads CAWSGNVNTEAFF. CDR3 coding DNA: TGTGCCTGGAGTGGCAATGTGAACACTGAAGCTTTCTTT. The whole variable domain, filled in from reference TRBV30 and TRBJ1-1, reads SQTIHQWPATLVQPVGSPLSLECTVEGTSNPNLYWYRQAAGRGLQLLFYSVGIGQISSEVPQNLSASRPQDRQFILSSKKLLLSDSGFYLCAWSGNVNTEAFFGQGTRLTVV.